This T cell receptor beta chain was retrieved from a study of shared clonotypes between healthy human individuals. Trimming removed 4 bases from V and 2 bases from J, with 12 bases in between. The CDR3 contains 14 residues. Germline-derived CDR1 and CDR2 are LNHDA and SQIVND (reference sequence). Each replicate PCR on the sorted subsets used 150 to 200 ng DNA (around 30,000 T cell genomes). Under the authors' procedure: ImmunoSEQ junction-only sequences lacked quality scores, so their filtering differed. Assay: immunoSEQ multiplex PCR; the TCRdb copy retains only in-frame clones and omits some. V, J and clone size are those of that table, while D and trimming were read from the DNA. The sample consists of more than 2,000,000 clones, 90% to 95% of them appearing once.

The clonotype originates from a man younger than 30 in good health. The sample comprised naive CD4+ T cells sorted from blood. The subset here: CD45RA+ positively selected. This chain connects TRBV19 to TRBJ2-7; the D gene is possibly TRBD1 (6 bases). CDR3 sequence (DNA): TGTGCCAGTAGTACCAAAGGGGGACCCTACGAGCAGTACTTC. Residues: CASSTKGGPYEQYF.